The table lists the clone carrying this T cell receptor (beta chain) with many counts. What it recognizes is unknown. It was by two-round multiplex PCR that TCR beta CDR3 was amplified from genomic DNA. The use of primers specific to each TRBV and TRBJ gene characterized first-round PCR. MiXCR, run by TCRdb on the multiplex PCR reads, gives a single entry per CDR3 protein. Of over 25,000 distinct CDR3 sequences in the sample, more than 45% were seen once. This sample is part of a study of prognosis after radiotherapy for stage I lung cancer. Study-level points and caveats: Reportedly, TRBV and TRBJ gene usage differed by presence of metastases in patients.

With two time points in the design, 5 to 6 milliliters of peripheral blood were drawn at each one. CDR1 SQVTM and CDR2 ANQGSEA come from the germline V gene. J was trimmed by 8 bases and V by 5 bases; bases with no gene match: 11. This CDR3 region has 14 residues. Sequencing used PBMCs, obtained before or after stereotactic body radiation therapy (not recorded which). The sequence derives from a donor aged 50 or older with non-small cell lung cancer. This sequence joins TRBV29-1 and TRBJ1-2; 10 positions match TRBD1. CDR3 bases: TGCAGCGTTCCCCCGGGACAGGGGAGGACGGGCTACACCTTC. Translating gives CSVPPGQGRTGYTF.